Following are 22 T cell receptor beta chains from one sample sequenced in a study of T cell changes during pregnancy in multiple sclerosis. Assay: immunoSEQ multiplex PCR; the TCRdb copy retains only in-frame clones and omits some. The sample yields approximately 53,000 clones, around 94% seen once. Source: CD4+ T cells from peripheral blood mononuclear cells, taken in the third trimester of pregnancy. These receptors were obtained from a female donor with multiple sclerosis, enrolled in a pregnancy study.

In its sample, this clone was seen a few times. The rearrangement uses TRBV6-5 and TRBJ1-2; unclear D gene. This CDR3 has 13 residues. CDR1 is MNHEY and CDR2 is SVGAGI in the germline V gene. V was shortened by 2 bases and J by 2 bases, with 6 bases between the two germline ends. The CDR3 DNA reads as TGTGCCAGCAGTTACGGGAGGAACTATGGCTACACCTTC. Encoded protein: CASSYGRNYGYTF.

The CDR3 DNA sequence: TGTGCCAGCTCACGCGGGACAGGAGTCCTCCCCGGGGAGCTGTTTTTT. Residues: CASSRGTGVLPGELFF. The chain couples TRBV18 to TRBJ2-2; the match to TRBD1 covers 8 bases. Looked up from germline, CDR1 is KGHSH and CDR2 is LQKENI. The CDR3 extends over 16 amino acids. Trimming at V came to 4 bases and at J to 6 bases, leaving 10 bases not matched to a gene.

The J gene is TRBJ2-7, the V gene TRBV15; D is unclear. Germline V lookup: CDR1 LNHNV, CDR2 YYDKDF (reference sequence). The CDR3 has 13 amino acids. V lost 5 bases and J 3 bases, leaving 11 bases between the germline ends. CDR3 loop: CATSELRGYEQYF. The DNA for the CDR3 is TGTGCCACCAGCGAACTTAGAGGCTACGAGCAGTACTTC.

The chain is built from TRBV10-3 and TRBJ2-5, with TRBD2 as a possible D gene (5 bases). The CDR3 extends over 12 amino acids. The germline V gene has CDR1 ENHRY and CDR2 SYGVKD. Trimming left V 8 bases short and J 5 bases short, with 12 bases between. The CDR3 here is CAISGGQETQYF. Written as DNA, the CDR3 is TGTGCCATCTCTGGCGGGCAGGAGACCCAGTACTTC.

This sequence joins TRBV6-5 and TRBJ2-7; 11 nucleotides agree with TRBD2. CDR1 is MNHEY, CDR2 SVGAGI, per germline. The CDR3 consists of 13 residues. V gave up 8 bases and J gave up 2 bases; unmatched junction bases: 2. The CDR3 DNA sequence: TGTGCCAGCGCGGGACTAGCGGCCTACGAGCAGTACTTC. Translated: CASAGLAAYEQYF.

This chain uses TRBV10-3 with TRBJ1-1, with 9 bases aligning to TRBD1. The CDR3 length is 16 residues. Trimming at V came to 5 bases and at J to 1 base, leaving 8 bases not matched to a gene. From germline, CDR1 is ENHRY and CDR2 SYGVKD. The CDR3 spells CAISTHPGQGNTEAFF. Here the CDR3 DNA reads TGTGCCATCAGTACACACCCGGGACAGGGGAACACTGAAGCTTTCTTT.

The chain employs TRBV7-2 and TRBJ2-5; D possibly corresponds to TRBD1 (6 bases). Trimming took off 5 bases at V and 1 base at J, with 11 bases between the two ends. The CDR3 has 14 amino acids. Germline loops: CDR1 SGHTA, CDR2 FQGNSA. The CDR3, as DNA: TGTGCCAGCAGCCCCGTCAGGGGCCAAGAGACCCAGTACTTC. This translates into CASSPVRGQETQYF.

This clone was recorded once. The chain is built from TRBV4-3 and TRBJ2-1; D gene unclear. The V gene lost 1 base and the J gene lost 5 bases, with 3 bases spanning the gap. CDR3 length: 12 residues. Germline lookup yields CDR1 LGHNA and CDR2 YSLEER. Here the CDR3 reads CASSQVNNEQFF. The CDR3 nucleotides are TGCGCCAGCAGCCAAGTAAACAATGAGCAGTTCTTC.

This chain uses TRBV11-3 with TRBJ2-1; TRBD2 matches 8 bases. Losses at the gene ends were 0 bases for V and 0 bases for J; bases not matched to a gene: 4. Germline-derived CDR1 and CDR2 are SGHNT and YENEEA. The CDR3 extends over 17 amino acids. The CDR3 spells CASSLESGGVSYNEQFF. The CDR3 coding sequence is TGTGCCAGCAGCTTAGAATCGGGGGGGGTCTCCTACAATGAGCAGTTCTTC.

The gene calls are TRBV27 and TRBJ2-7, with a tentative D call TRBD2 (5 bases). The germline V and J ends were trimmed by 2 bases and 1 base, with 12 bases remaining between them. There are 15 residues in the CDR3. Germline V gene sequence: CDR1 MNHEY, CDR2 SMNVEV (reference sequence). The DNA of the CDR3 is TGTGCCAGCAGTTTAGATTTTCGGGGTTCCTACGAGCAGTACTTC. The encoded protein is CASSLDFRGSYEQYF.

This chain uses TRBV9 with TRBJ1-4; no reliable D call. Trimming left V 7 bases short and J 5 bases short, with 12 bases between. The germline CDR1 and CDR2 sequences are SGDLS and YYNGEE. CDR3 length equals 13 residues. The CDR3 DNA reads as TGTGCCAGCGGGCGTCAGCCGAATGAAAAACTGTTTTTT. This translates into CASGRQPNEKLFF.

The chain carries TRBV9 and TRBJ1-2, with D unresolved. Trimming took off 7 bases at V and 4 bases at J, with 11 bases between the two ends. Per germline, CDR1 SGDLS and CDR2 YYNGEE. The CDR3 spans 12 residues. The CDR3 sequence is CASAKSPYGYTF. DNA for the CDR3: TGTGCCAGCGCTAAGTCTCCCTATGGCTACACCTTC. Drawing the rest from reference TRBV9 and TRBJ1-2, the complete variable domain is DSGVTQTPKHLITATGQRVTLRCSPRSGDLSVYWYQQSLDQGLQFLIQYYNGEERAKGNILERFSAQQFPDLHSELNLSSLELGDSALYFCASAKSPYGYTFGSGTRLTVV.

The chain carries TRBV7-9 and TRBJ1-2; 9 bases are shared with TRBD1. Germline V CDR1 and CDR2: SEHNR, FQNEAQ (reference sequence). J lost 13 bases, V lost 3 bases, and 6 bases had no gene match. The CDR3 is 12 amino acids. The CDR3 sequence: CASSFWTGVCTF. CDR3 coding DNA: TGTGCCAGCAGCTTCTGGACAGGGGTTTGCACCTTC.

The chain carries TRBV7-2 and TRBJ2-5; 12 bases are shared with TRBD1. Germline V CDR1 and CDR2: SGHTA, FQGNSA. The length of the CDR3 is 14 residues. J gave up 4 bases and V 4 bases, and 1 base lay outside the gene matches. The CDR3 nucleotides read TGTGCCAGCAGCTGGGACAGGGGGCGAGAGACCCAGTACTTC. It is translated as CASSWDRGRETQYF.

V is TRBV18 and J is TRBJ1-2, with a possible D match to TRBD1 (6 bases). V was pared by 3 bases and J by 8 bases, with 22 bases between. The CDR3 sequence is 16 residues long. Germline V CDR1 and CDR2: KGHSH, LQKENI. This CDR3 reads CASSPFTGGMDGGYTF. As DNA, the CDR3 is TGTGCCAGCTCACCCTTTACTGGGGGCATGGATGGAGGCTACACCTTC.

J is TRBJ2-1 and V is TRBV6-4; 14 bases are a match to TRBD2. This CDR3 comprises 15 residues. Germline CDR1 reads MRHNA; CDR2 reads SNTAGT. J gave up 5 bases and V 6 bases, and 3 bases lay outside the gene matches. The CDR3: CASSRLAGGNNEQFF. DNA of the CDR3: TGTGCCAGCAGCCGACTAGCGGGGGGGAACAATGAGCAGTTCTTC.

The chain recombines TRBV5-4 with TRBJ2-7; 7 bases line up with TRBD1. This CDR3 has 14 residues. V shed 1 base, J shed 0 bases, and the junction held 1 base outside the gene matches. CDR1 and CDR2 (germline): SGHNT, YYREEE (reference sequence). CDR3 sequence: CASSLRQGSYEQYF. The CDR3 DNA sequence: TGTGCCAGCAGCTTGAGACAGGGCTCCTACGAGCAGTACTTC.

V usage is TRBV4-2 and J usage is TRBJ2-3; D might be TRBD2 (6 bases). Trimming removed 6 bases at V and 0 bases at J, with 13 bases between. CDR3 size: 15 residues. CDR1 and CDR2 from the germline V gene are LGHNA and YNFKEQ. Written as DNA, the CDR3 is TGTGCCAGCAGGGGCGGGGCTCCTAGCACAGATACGCAGTATTTT. Amino acids: CASRGGAPSTDTQYF.

This chain joins TRBV19 and TRBJ2-3; D is possibly TRBD1 (6 bases). This CDR3 region has 12 residues. Germline V lookup: CDR1 LNHDA, CDR2 SQIVND (reference sequence). V was cut by 8 bases and J by 5 bases, with 11 bases left in between. Here the CDR3 reads CASLGAGDTQYF. DNA for the CDR3: TGTGCCAGTCTGGGGGCGGGAGATACGCAGTATTTT.

CDR3 DNA: TGTGCCAGCAGCTTCCTTAGCGGGGGGGACAATGAGCAGTTCTTC. This codes for CASSFLSGGDNEQFF. The chain has TRBV5-6 and TRBJ2-1, with TRBD2 matching 11 bases. Germline-derived CDR1 and CDR2 are SGHDT and YYEEEE. The V gene end was trimmed by 2 bases and the J gene end by 5 bases; junction bases not matched to a gene: 3. The CDR3 covers 15 residues.

The rearrangement uses TRBV6-6 and TRBJ2-1; TRBD2 agrees at 13 bases. CDR3 length: 16 residues. V was clipped by 6 bases and J by 3 bases; unmatched bases: 5. Germline assignment: CDR1 MNHNY and CDR2 SVGAGI (reference sequence). CDR3 loop: CASSPGLAGVYNEQFF. In nucleotides, the CDR3 is TGTGCCAGCAGCCCCGGACTAGCGGGAGTCTACAATGAGCAGTTCTTC.

This clone was detected once. CDR3 coding DNA: TGTGCCAGCAGCTTATTGGGAGGGATGAACACTGAAGCTTTCTTT. Translated: CASSLLGGMNTEAFF. The V call is TRBV7-2, the J call TRBJ1-1; D is undetermined. CDR3 length equals 15 residues. Germline lookup yields CDR1 SGHTA and CDR2 FQGNSA. The V and J ends lost 2 bases and 0 bases respectively, with 10 bases between them.